The source of this T cell receptor (beta chain) is a study of blood T cell repertoires in COVID-19. Study context: Material from acute and convalescent COVID-19 was sourced from the United States, Italy and Spain. The cDNA or gDNA used as material had been derived from T cells, B-cell-depleted T cells, or PBMCs.

Authors' methods: Reference gene primer amplification gave estimated nucleated cell counts. TCRdb's copy holds only in-frame clones and misses some; the assay was immunoSEQ multiplex PCR. The D gene and trimming were derived from the DNA, and the V and J assignments and clone size from that table. Of more than 150,000 clones listed, 80% to 90% are singletons. CDR3 size: 13 residues. From germline, CDR1 is SQVTM and CDR2 ANQGSEA. Trimming removed 5 bases from V and 0 bases from J; junction bases left unmatched: 3. This chain joins TRBV29-1 and TRBJ1-2; 7 bases are shared with TRBD1. Sequenced sample: peripheral blood. This TCR derives from an older man with active or convalescent COVID-19. The CDR3 coding sequence is TGCAGCGTTTGGACAGGAGCTAACTATGGCTACACCTTC. The encoded protein is CSVWTGANYGYTF.